One and the same sample provided the 27 T cell receptor beta chains below, sequenced in a study of blood T cell repertoires in COVID-19. Sequencing used immunoSEQ multiplex PCR; TCRdb keeps in-frame clones, though not all of them. The repertoire holds fewer than 150,000 clones, less than 85% seen once, with 5.5% to 8% in the top ten. Material for sequencing was peripheral blood. The receptors stem from a human donor in a cohort sampled during active COVID-19.

This clone has only one observation. This chain uses TRBV7-9 with TRBJ1-2; 9 bases are shared with TRBD1. Losses at the gene ends were 5 bases for V and 5 bases for J; bases not matched to a gene: 6. CDR1 is SEHNR and CDR2 is FQNEAQ in the germline V gene (reference sequence). The CDR3 is 14 amino acids. The CDR3 reads CASSPGTGMYGYTF. The CDR3 DNA follows: TGTGCCAGCAGCCCCGGGACAGGGATGTATGGCTACACCTTC.

CDR3 nucleotides: TGCGCCAGCACCGTGTCCCCCAGCTACGAGCAGTACTTC. Translated: CASTVSPSYEQYF. V is TRBV5-1 and J is TRBJ2-7; D gene ambiguous. V was clipped by 6 bases and J by 3 bases, with 13 bases between them. There are 13 residues in the CDR3. CDR1 SGHRS and CDR2 YFSETQ come from the germline V gene. Combining the CDR3 with reference TRBV5-1 and TRBJ2-7 gives the whole variable domain KAGVTQTPRYLIKTRGQQVTLSCSPISGHRSVSWYQQTPGQGLQFLFEYFSETQRNKGNFPGRFSGRQFSNSRSEMNVSTLELGDSALYLCASTVSPSYEQYFGPGTRLTVT.

V is TRBV10-3 and J is TRBJ1-2, with 8 bases matching TRBD1. The CDR3 has 15 residues. Trimming took 4 bases from V and 4 from J; bases not matched to a gene: 8. The germline gives CDR1 ENHRY, CDR2 SYGVKD. The CDR3 loop is CAISAATGAVYGYTF. The CDR3 bases are TGTGCCATCAGTGCCGCGACAGGGGCAGTCTATGGCTACACCTTC.

CDR3 DNA: TGTGCCGCAACGCCCGGGCCCCGGGGGACCCAGTACTTC. Translation gives CAATPGPRGTQYF. V usage is TRBV6-6 and J usage is TRBJ2-5; TRBD2 might be the D (5 bases). Germline-derived CDR1 and CDR2 are MNHNY and SVGAGI (reference sequence). Trimming took 11 bases from V and 7 from J, leaving 20 bases between them. The CDR3 runs to 13 residues.

The chain couples TRBV7-3 to TRBJ2-1; TRBD2 aligns across 11 bases. Germline V gene sequence: CDR1 SGHTA, CDR2 FQGTGA. V lost 5 bases and J lost 7; bases outside the gene matches: 7. The CDR3 is 15 amino acids. The DNA of the CDR3 is TGTGCCAGCAGCCCGGGACTAGCGGAAACTAATGAGCAGTTCTTC. Translating gives CASSPGLAETNEQFF. The entire variable domain, with the rest obtained from reference TRBV7-3 and TRBJ2-1, is as follows: GAGVSQTPSNKVTEKGKYVELRCDPISGHTALYWYRQSLGQGPEFLIYFQGTGAADDSGLPNDRFFAVRPEGSVSTLKIQRTERGDSAVYLCASSPGLAETNEQFFGPGTRLTVL.

The J gene is TRBJ2-3, the V gene TRBV6-5; D may be TRBD2 (6 bases). Germline CDR1 MNHEY, CDR2 SVGAGI. The CDR3 consists of 13 residues. V was shortened by 4 bases and J by 4 bases, with 9 bases between the two germline ends. The CDR3 sequence: CASSSLAADTQYF. In DNA form, the CDR3 reads TGTGCCAGCAGTTCCTTAGCGGCAGATACGCAGTATTTT.

This chain links TRBV5-8 with TRBJ1-1; possible D gene TRBD1, 5 bases. The germline gives CDR1 SGHTS, CDR2 YDEGEE. There are 12 residues in the CDR3. V was pared by 4 bases and J by 11 bases, with 15 bases between. The DNA of the CDR3 is TGTGCCAGCAGCAACAGGTTCGGTAGGGCTTTCTTT. Amino acids: CASSNRFGRAFF. The variable domain in full, completed from reference TRBV5-8 and TRBJ1-1, reads EAGVTQSPTHLIKTRGQQATLRCSPISGHTSVYWYQQALGLGLQFLLWYDEGEERNRGNFPPRFSGRQFPNYSSELNVNALELEDSALYLCASSNRFGRAFFGQGTRLTVV.

CDR3 DNA sequence: TGTGCCAGCAGCCCCCAGGGGAACCCCACAGATACGCAGTATTTT. Translated: CASSPQGNPTDTQYF. The chain couples TRBV27 to TRBJ2-3; weak D call: TRBD1 (6 bases). Trimming took off 6 bases at V and 2 bases at J, with 15 bases between the two ends. This CDR3 is built from 15 residues. Germline V CDR1 and CDR2: MNHEY, SMNVEV (reference sequence).

The rearrangement joins TRBV5-8 to TRBJ1-5; possibly TRBD1 for D (5 bases). This CDR3 comprises 15 residues. Trimming cost V 1 base and J 3 bases, with 11 bases left between them. Germline assignment: CDR1 SGHTS and CDR2 YDEGEE. The CDR3 here is CASSLSLGDNQPQHF. Written as DNA, the CDR3 is TGTGCCAGCAGCTTGTCTTTAGGGGACAATCAGCCCCAGCATTTT.

This chain connects TRBV10-3 to TRBJ2-1; 12 bases agree with TRBD1. The J segment lost 16 bases and the V segment lost 6 bases, leaving 10 bases of the junction unmatched. From germline, CDR1 is ENHRY and CDR2 SYGVKD. CDR3 size: 13 residues. CDR3: CAISEGQGAPYFF. CDR3 DNA: TGTGCCATCAGCGAGGGACAGGGGGCGCCGTATTTCTTC.

This rearrangement joins TRBV2 to TRBJ2-7; TRBD1 is a possible D gene (5 bases). V shed 7 bases and J shed 3 bases, with 13 bases lying between them. CDR1 and CDR2 from the germline V gene are SNHLY and FYNNEI. The CDR3 sequence is 13 residues long. The CDR3 here is CASTLDTYYEQYF. CDR3 in DNA: TGTGCCAGCACCCTGGACACCTACTACGAGCAGTACTTC.

The chain couples TRBV15 to TRBJ1-4; no clear D. This CDR3 comprises 15 residues. The germline V gene has CDR1 LNHNV and CDR2 YYDKDF (reference sequence). V gave up 0 bases and J gave up 5 bases, with 10 bases separating them. Here the CDR3 reads CATSRDRQQNEKLFF. CDR3 DNA sequence: TGTGCCACCAGCAGAGATCGACAACAGAATGAAAAACTGTTTTTT.

This clone was seen a few times. V gene TRBV11-3 combines with J gene TRBJ2-2, with D hard to call. The CDR3 contains 13 residues. In germline, CDR1 is SGHNT, CDR2 YENEEA. V lost 5 bases and J lost 7, with 11 bases in between. The DNA for the CDR3 is TGTGCCAGCAGCCCGACTTACGGCGGGGAGCTGTTTTTT. Translated: CASSPTYGGELFF.

This clone was seen only once. This chain connects TRBV5-4 to TRBJ2-5; perhaps TRBD1 as D (5 bases). Germline CDR1 and CDR2: SGHNT and YYREEE (reference sequence). This CDR3 contains 14 residues. V lost 9 bases and J 2 bases, leaving 17 bases between the germline ends. CDR3 nucleotides: TGTGCCACAACCACCGGACAAAATCAAGAGACCCAGTACTTC. Its translation: CATTTGQNQETQYF.

The chain links TRBV4-2 to TRBJ2-7, with 8 bases identical to TRBD1. V lost 1 base, J lost 2 bases, and 4 bases stayed unmatched. The CDR3 length is 15 residues. Germline CDR1 is LGHNA and CDR2 is YNFKEQ. CDR3 bases: TGTGCCAGCAGCCAAGTCGGACAGGGACCCTACGAGCAGTACTTC. It specifies CASSQVGQGPYEQYF.

The J gene is TRBJ2-3, the V gene TRBV6-5, with D possibly being TRBD1 (6 bases). The CDR3 runs to 15 residues. The germline gives CDR1 MNHEY, CDR2 SVGAGI. The V and J ends lost 5 bases and 0 bases respectively, with 12 bases between them. The CDR3 region is CASSLTGPSTDTQYF. The CDR3 nucleotides are TGTGCCAGCAGTCTCACAGGGCCCAGCACAGATACGCAGTATTTT.

This sequence joins TRBV28 and TRBJ1-4; the D is unclear. The germline V gene has CDR1 MDHEN and CDR2 SYDVKM. V was pared by 6 bases and J by 10 bases, with 12 bases between. This CDR3 contains 12 residues. The CDR3 is CASRIREGKLFF. Here the CDR3 DNA reads TGTGCCAGCAGAATAAGGGAGGGAAAACTGTTTTTT.

This rearrangement joins TRBV28 to TRBJ1-2; D is unclear. The CDR3 has 13 amino acids. V lost 2 bases to trimming and J lost 5 bases, with 9 bases between them. Germline CDR1 MDHEN, CDR2 SYDVKM. The CDR3, as DNA: TGTGCCAGCAGTTTAGGGTTGCGGTATGGCTACACCTTC. Translating it yields CASSLGLRYGYTF.

This chain uses TRBV7-2 with TRBJ2-3; D not resolved. The CDR3 extends over 15 amino acids. Per germline, CDR1 SGHTA and CDR2 FQGNSA. Trimming pared 8 bases from V and 0 bases from J, leaving 15 bases between. CDR3 region: CASGRDYSSTDTQYF. Written as DNA, the CDR3 is TGTGCCAGCGGTCGCGATTACTCAAGCACAGATACGCAGTATTTT.

V gene TRBV7-2 combines with J gene TRBJ2-1, with 15 positions matching TRBD2. From germline, CDR1 is SGHTA and CDR2 FQGNSA. The CDR3 contains 20 residues. J gave up 0 bases and V 0 bases, and 6 bases lay outside the gene matches. The CDR3 DNA sequence: TGTGCCAGCAGCTTAGCAGTGGGACTAGCGGGGGGCGGCTCCTACAATGAGCAGTTCTTC. Protein sequence: CASSLAVGLAGGGSYNEQFF.

The chain employs TRBV10-3 and TRBJ1-2, with 11 bases matching TRBD1. In germline, CDR1 is ENHRY, CDR2 SYGVKD. The V segment lost 8 bases and the J segment 7 bases; nucleotides outside the gene matches: 6. This CDR3 spans 13 amino acids. This chain's CDR3 is CAIDVGTGGGYTF. CDR3 bases: TGTGCCATCGATGTCGGGACAGGGGGTGGCTACACCTTC.

The rearrangement joins TRBV6-2 or TRBV6-3 to TRBJ2-2, with 8 nucleotides matching TRBD1. With V trimmed by 6 bases and J by 8 bases, 8 bases remained unmatched. Looked up from germline, CDR1 is MNHEY and CDR2 is SVGEGT. This CDR3 is built from 14 residues. This CDR3 reads CASSQGQGGGELFF. CDR3 bases: TGTGCCAGCAGCCAAGGACAGGGCGGTGGGGAGCTGTTTTTT.

This clone was seen once. The CDR3 protein is CASVGQETQYF. The CDR3 region has the DNA TGTGCCAGCGTCGGCCAAGAGACCCAGTACTTC. V is TRBV28 and J is TRBJ2-5; no definite D call. Per germline, CDR1 MDHEN and CDR2 SYDVKM. V was cut by 8 bases and J by 1 base, with 5 bases left in between. The CDR3 extends over 11 amino acids.

The chain employs TRBV7-2 and TRBJ2-7; no firm D call. Germline CDR1 and CDR2: SGHTA and FQGNSA. This CDR3 is 14 amino acids long. V was clipped by 2 bases and J by 3 bases, with 11 bases between them. The CDR3 coding sequence is TGTGCCAGCAGCTTAAGTGGCAGTAACTACGAGCAGTACTTC. It specifies CASSLSGSNYEQYF. The full variable domain, with the rest looked up from reference TRBV7-2 and TRBJ2-7, is GAGVSQSPSNKVTEKGKDVELRCDPISGHTALYWYRQSLGQGLEFLIYFQGNSAPDKSGLPSDRFSAERTGGSVSTLTIQRTQQEDSAVYLCASSLSGSNYEQYFGPGTRLTVT.

The genes are TRBV7-2 and TRBJ2-7; possibly TRBD1 for D (6 bases). The CDR3 sequence is 16 residues long. Germline V gene sequence: CDR1 SGHTA, CDR2 FQGNSA. Trimming removed 6 bases from V and 1 base from J, with 19 bases in between. CDR3 loop: CASRPHGNRASYEQYF. In DNA form, the CDR3 reads TGTGCCAGCAGGCCCCACGGTAACAGGGCATCCTACGAGCAGTACTTC.

A few counts support this clone. This sequence joins TRBV4-2 and TRBJ2-7, with D possibly matching TRBD2 (5 bases). This CDR3 comprises 15 residues. V lost 0 bases and J lost 4, with 13 bases in between. Germline CDR1 is LGHNA and CDR2 is YNFKEQ. This CDR3 reads CASSQDRDSSYEQYF. In nucleotides, the CDR3 is TGTGCCAGCAGCCAAGATCGGGATAGCTCATACGAGCAGTACTTC.

The CDR3 DNA reads as TGTGCCAGCAGCCCGAACAGGGGGGTCTATGGCTACACCTTC. Protein: CASSPNRGVYGYTF. V is TRBV5-4 and J is TRBJ1-2; 8 bases line up with TRBD1. V shed 4 bases, J shed 4 bases, and the junction held 6 bases outside the gene matches. The germline CDR1 and CDR2 sequences are SGHNT and YYREEE (reference sequence). The CDR3 consists of 14 residues.